This T cell receptor beta chain was retrieved from a study of radiotherapy plus CTLA-4 blockade in lung cancer. Sequencing used immunoSEQ multiplex PCR; TCRdb keeps in-frame clones, though not all of them. The sample shows tens of thousands of clones, around 86% of them seen only once. This CDR3 has 16 residues. The germline V gene encodes CDR1 SGDLS and CDR2 YYNGEE. V was trimmed by 0 bases and J by 0 bases, leaving 10 bases between them. The rearrangement uses TRBV9 and TRBJ1-3; no definite D call. The receptor was derived from a human donor with non-small cell lung cancer who had stable disease on radiotherapy plus ipilimumab. The sample consisted of peripheral blood, taken from a patient treated with radiotherapy plus ipilimumab. CDR3 sequence (DNA): TGTGCCAGCAGCGTAGCTCTAGGGATCTCTGGAAACACCATATATTTT. Residues: CASSVALGISGNTIYF.